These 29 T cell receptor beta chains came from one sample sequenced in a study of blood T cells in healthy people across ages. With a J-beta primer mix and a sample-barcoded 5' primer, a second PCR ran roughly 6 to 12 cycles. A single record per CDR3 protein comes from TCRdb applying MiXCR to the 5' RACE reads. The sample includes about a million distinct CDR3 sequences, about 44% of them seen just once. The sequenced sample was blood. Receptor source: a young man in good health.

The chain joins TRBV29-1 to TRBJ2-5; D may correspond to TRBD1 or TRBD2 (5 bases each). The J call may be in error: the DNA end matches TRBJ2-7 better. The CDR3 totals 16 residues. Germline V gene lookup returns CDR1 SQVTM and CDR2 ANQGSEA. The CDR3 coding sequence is TGCAGCGTTAAAGGGGACCGACGACTAATGGAGCACGAGCAGTACTTC. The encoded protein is CSVKGDRRLMEHEQYF.

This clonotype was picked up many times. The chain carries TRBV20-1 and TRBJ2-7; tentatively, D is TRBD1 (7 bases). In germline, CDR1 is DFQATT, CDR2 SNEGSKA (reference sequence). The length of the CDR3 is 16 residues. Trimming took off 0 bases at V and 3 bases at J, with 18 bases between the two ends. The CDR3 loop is CSAREDSDRTIYEQYF. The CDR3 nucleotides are TGCAGTGCTAGAGAGGACTCGGACAGGACTATCTACGAGCAGTACTTC.

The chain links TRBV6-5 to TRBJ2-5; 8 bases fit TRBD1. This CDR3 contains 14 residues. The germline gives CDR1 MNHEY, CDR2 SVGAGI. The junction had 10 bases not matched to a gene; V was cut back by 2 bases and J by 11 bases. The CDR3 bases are TGTGCCAGCAGTTACGACGACAGGGGTCATAAGCAGTACTTC. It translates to CASSYDDRGHKQYF.

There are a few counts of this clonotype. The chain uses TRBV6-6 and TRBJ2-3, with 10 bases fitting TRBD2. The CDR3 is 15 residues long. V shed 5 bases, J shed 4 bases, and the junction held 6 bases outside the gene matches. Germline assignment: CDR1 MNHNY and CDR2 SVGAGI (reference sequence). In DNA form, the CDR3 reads TGTGCCAGCAGTAAGAGCGGGGGGGCCTCAGATACGCAGTATTTT. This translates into CASSKSGGASDTQYF.

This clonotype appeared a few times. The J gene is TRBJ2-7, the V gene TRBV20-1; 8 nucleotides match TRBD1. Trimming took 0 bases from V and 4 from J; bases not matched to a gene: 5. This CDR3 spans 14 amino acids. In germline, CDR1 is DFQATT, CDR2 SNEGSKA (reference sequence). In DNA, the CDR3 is TGCAGTGCTAGAGACGGACAGGGAAGTTACGAGCAGTACTTC. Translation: CSARDGQGSYEQYF.

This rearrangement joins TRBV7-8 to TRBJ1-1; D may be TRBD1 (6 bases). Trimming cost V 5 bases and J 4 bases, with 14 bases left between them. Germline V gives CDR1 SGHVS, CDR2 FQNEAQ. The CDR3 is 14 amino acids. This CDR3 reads CASSSYRESTEAFF. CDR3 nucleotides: TGTGCCAGCAGCAGCTACAGGGAGAGCACTGAAGCTTTCTTT.

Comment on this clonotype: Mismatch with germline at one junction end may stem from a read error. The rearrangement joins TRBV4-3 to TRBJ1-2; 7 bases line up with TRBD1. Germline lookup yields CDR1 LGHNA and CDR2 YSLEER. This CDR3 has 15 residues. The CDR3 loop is CASSQGSGGNFGYTF. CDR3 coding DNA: TGCGCCAGCAGCCAAGGCTCAGGGGGGAACTTTGGCTATACCTTC.

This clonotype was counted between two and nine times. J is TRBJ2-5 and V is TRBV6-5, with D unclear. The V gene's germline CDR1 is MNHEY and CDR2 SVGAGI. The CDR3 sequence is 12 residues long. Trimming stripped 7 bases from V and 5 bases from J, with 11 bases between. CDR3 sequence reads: CASNSPKETQYF. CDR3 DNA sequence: TGTGCCAGCAACTCCCCCAAGGAGACCCAGTACTTC.

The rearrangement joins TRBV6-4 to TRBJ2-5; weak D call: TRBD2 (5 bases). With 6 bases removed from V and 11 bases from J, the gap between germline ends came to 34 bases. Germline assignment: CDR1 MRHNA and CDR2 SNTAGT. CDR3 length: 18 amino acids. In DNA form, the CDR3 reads TGTGCCAGCAGATTGGACTGGCCTGGACCAAGTGTATACAATGAGCAGTACTTC. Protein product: CASRLDWPGPSVYNEQYF.

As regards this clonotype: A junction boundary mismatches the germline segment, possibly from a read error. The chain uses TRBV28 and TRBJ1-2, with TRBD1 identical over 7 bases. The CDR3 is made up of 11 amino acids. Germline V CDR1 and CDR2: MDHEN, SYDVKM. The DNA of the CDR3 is TGTGCCGGCAGTTTCGGACAGGTGATCACCTTC. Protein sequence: CAGSFGQVITF.

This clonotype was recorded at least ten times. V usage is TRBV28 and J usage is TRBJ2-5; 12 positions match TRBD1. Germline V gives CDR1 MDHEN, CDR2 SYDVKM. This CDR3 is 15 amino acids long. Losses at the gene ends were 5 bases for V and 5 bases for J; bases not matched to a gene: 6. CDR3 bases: TGTGCCAGCAGTGAACCGGGACAGGGGGCGGAGACCCAGTACTTC. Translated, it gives CASSEPGQGAETQYF.

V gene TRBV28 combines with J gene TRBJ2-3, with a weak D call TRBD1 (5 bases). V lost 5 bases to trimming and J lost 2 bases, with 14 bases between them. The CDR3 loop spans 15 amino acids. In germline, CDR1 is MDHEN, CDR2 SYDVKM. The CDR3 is CASSGAGLSTDTQYF. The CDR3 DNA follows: TGTGCCAGCAGTGGGGCAGGGTTATCCACAGATACGCAGTATTTT.

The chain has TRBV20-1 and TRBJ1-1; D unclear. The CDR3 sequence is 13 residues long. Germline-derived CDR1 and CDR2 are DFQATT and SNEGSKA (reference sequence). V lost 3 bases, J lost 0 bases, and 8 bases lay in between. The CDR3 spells CSARRRLNTEAFF. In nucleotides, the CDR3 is TGCAGTGCTAGGCGCCGTTTGAACACTGAAGCTTTCTTT.

The CDR3 nucleotides are TGTGCCAGCAGCCATAGACAGAGTAACACCGGGGAGCTGTTTTTT. This encodes CASSHRQSNTGELFF. The J gene is TRBJ2-2, the V gene TRBV7-3; D possibly corresponds to TRBD1 (5 bases). Per germline, CDR1 SGHTA and CDR2 FQGTGA. CDR3 size: 15 residues. V lost 5 bases and J 2 bases, leaving 12 bases between the germline ends.

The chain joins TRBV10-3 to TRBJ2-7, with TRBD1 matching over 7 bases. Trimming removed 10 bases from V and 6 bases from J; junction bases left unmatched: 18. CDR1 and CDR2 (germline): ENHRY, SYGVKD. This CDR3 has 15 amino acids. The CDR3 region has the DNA TGTGCCACATATAATCAAGTGCAGGGGGTAACCGAGCAGTACTTC. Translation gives CATYNQVQGVTEQYF.

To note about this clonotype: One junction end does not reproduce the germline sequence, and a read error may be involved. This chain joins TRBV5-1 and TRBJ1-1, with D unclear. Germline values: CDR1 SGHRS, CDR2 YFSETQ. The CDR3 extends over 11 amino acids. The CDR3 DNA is TGTGCCAGCAGCGATTACACTGAAGCTTTCTTT. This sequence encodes CASSDYTEAFF.

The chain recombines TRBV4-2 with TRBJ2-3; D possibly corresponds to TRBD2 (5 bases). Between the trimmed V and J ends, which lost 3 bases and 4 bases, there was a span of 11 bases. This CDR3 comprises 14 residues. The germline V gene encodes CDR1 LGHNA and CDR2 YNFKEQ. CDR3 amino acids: CASSQPRRSDTQYF. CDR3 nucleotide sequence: TGTGCCAGCAGCCAGCCCCGGAGGTCAGATACGCAGTATTTT.

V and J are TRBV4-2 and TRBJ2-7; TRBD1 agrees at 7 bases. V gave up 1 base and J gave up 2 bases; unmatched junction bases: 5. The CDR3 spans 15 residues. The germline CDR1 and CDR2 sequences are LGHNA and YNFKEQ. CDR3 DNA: TGTGCCAGCAGCCAAGTATCGCAGGGGGCCTACGAGCAGTACTTC. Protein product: CASSQVSQGAYEQYF.

DNA of the CDR3: TGTGCCAGCGGATCTCGACAGCGGGGGAAAACCGGAGATACGCAGTATTTT. Protein sequence: CASGSRQRGKTGDTQYF. The chain has TRBV6-6 and TRBJ2-3; 8 nucleotides match TRBD2. The trim removed 8 bases at V and 5 bases at J, leaving 18 bases unmatched. The CDR3 is 17 residues long. Germline V CDR1 and CDR2: MNHNY, SVGAGI (reference sequence).

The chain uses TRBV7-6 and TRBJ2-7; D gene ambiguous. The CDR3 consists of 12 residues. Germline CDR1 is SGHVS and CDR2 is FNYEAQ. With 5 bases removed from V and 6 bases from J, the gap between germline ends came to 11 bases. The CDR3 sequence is CASSHANAEQYF. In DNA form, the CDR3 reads TGTGCCAGCAGCCACGCGAACGCCGAGCAGTACTTC.

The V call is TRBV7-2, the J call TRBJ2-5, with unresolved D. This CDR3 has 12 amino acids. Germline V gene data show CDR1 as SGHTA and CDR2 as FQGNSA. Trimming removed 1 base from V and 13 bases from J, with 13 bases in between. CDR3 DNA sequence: TGTGCCAGCAGCTTAGGCCCCGGGCGACCGTACTTC. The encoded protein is CASSLGPGRPYF.

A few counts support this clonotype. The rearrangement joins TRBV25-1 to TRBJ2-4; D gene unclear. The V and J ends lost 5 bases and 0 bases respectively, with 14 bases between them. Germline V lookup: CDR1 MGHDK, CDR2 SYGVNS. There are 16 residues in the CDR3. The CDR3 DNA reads TGTGCCAGCAGTCCCCGGGCGGACCCAGCCAAAAACATTCAGTACTTC. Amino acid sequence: CASSPRADPAKNIQYF.

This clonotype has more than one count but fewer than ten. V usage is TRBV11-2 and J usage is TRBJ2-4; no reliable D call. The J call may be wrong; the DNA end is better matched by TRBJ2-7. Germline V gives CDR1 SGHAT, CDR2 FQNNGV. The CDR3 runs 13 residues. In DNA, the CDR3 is TGTGCCAGCAGCTGGCCCAGGCTGTACGAGCAGTACTTC. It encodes CASSWPRLYEQYF.

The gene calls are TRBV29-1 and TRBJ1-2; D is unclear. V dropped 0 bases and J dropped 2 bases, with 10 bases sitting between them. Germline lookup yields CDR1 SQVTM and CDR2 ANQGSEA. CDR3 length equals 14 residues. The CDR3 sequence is CSVEDNAGNYGYTF. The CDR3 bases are TGCAGCGTTGAAGATAACGCGGGGAACTATGGCTACACCTTC.

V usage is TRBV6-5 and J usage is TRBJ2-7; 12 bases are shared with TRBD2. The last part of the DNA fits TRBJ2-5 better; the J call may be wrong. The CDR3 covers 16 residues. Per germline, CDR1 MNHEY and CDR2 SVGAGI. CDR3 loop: CASSYLLAGGRETQYF. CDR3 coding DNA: TGTGCCAGCAGTTACTTACTAGCGGGGGGCCGGGAGACCCAGTACTTC.

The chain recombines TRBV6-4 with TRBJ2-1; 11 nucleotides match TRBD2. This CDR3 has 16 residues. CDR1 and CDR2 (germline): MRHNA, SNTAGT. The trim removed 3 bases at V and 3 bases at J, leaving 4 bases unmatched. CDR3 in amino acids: CASSETGTSGYNEQFF. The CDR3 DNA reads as TGTGCCAGCAGTGAGACCGGGACTAGCGGCTACAATGAGCAGTTCTTC.

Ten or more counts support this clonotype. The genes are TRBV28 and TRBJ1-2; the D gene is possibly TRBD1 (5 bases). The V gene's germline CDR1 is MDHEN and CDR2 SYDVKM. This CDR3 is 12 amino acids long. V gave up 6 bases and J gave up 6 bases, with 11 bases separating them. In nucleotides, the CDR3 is TGTGCCAGCAGCCTGAAGACAGATGGCTACACCTTC. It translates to CASSLKTDGYTF.

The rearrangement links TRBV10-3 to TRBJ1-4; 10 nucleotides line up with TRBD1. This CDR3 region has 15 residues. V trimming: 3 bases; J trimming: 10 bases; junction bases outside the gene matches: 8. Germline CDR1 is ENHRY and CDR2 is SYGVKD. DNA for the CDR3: TGTGCCATCAGTGACCCGGGACAGGGGATTGGAAAACTGTTTTTT. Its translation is CAISDPGQGIGKLFF.

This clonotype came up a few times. This CDR3 reads CASSLALGLAGGQDIQYF. The CDR3 nucleotides read TGTGCCAGCAGTTTAGCCCTGGGACTAGCGGGGGGGCAGGACATTCAGTACTTC. V and J are TRBV12-3 or TRBV12-4 and TRBJ2-4, with TRBD2 identical over 16 bases. The CDR3 contains 18 residues. The V gene end was trimmed by 0 bases and the J gene end by 8 bases; junction bases not matched to a gene: 7.